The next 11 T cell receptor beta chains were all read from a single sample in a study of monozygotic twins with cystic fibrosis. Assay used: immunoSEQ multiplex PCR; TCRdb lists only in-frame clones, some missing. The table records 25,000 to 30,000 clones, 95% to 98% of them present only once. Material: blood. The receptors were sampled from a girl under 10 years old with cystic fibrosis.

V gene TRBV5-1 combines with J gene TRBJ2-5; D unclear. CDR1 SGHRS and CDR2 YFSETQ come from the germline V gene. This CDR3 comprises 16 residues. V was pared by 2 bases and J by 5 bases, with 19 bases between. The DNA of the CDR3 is TGCGCCAGCAGCTTCTGGCGGAGCCCGAGTGGGGAGACCCAGTACTTC. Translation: CASSFWRSPSGETQYF.

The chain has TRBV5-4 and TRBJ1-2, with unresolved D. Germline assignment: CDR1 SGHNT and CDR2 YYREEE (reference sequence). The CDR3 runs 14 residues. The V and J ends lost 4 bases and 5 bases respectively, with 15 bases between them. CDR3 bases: TGTGCCAGCAGCCTCGCGGCGGGAGCTTATGGCTACACCTTC. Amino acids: CASSLAAGAYGYTF.

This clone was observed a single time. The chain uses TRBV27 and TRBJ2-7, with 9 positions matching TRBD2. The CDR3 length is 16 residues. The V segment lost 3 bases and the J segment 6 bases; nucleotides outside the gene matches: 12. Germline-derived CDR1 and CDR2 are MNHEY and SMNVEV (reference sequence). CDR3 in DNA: TGTGCCAGCAGTTTTGGGGGGGGACTAGCTATATCCGAGCAGTACTTC. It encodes CASSFGGGLAISEQYF.

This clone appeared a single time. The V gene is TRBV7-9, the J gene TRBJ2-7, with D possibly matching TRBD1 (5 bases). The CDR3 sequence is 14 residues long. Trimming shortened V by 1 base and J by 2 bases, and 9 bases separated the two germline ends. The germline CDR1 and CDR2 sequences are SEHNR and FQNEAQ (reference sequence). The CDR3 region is CASSLVRGAYEQYF. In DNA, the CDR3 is TGTGCCAGCAGCTTAGTAAGGGGTGCCTACGAGCAGTACTTC.

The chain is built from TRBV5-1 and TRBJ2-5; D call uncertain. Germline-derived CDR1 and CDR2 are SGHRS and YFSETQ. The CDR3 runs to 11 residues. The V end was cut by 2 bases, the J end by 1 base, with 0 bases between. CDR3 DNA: TGCGCCAGCAGCTTCCAAGAGACCCAGTACTTC. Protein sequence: CASSFQETQYF.

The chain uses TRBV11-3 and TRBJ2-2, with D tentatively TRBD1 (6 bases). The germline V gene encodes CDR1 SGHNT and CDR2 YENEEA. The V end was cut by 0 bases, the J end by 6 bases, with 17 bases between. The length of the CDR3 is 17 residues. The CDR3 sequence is CASSLDQGRSSAGELFF. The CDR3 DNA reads TGTGCCAGCAGCTTAGATCAGGGGCGGTCGAGCGCCGGGGAGCTGTTTTTT.

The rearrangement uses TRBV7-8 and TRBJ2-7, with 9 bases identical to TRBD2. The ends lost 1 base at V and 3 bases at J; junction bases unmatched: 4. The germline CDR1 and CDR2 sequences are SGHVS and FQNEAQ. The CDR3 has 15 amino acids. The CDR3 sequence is CASSLEASGIYEQYF. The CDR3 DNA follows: TGTGCCAGCAGCTTAGAGGCTAGCGGGATCTACGAGCAGTACTTC.

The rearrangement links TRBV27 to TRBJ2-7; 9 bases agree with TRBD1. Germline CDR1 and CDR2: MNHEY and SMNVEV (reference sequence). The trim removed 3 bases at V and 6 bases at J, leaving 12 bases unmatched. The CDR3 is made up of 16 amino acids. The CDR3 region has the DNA TGTGCCAGCAGTTTGGGCGGGACAGGGAGGCGCAGCGAGCAGTACTTC. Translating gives CASSLGGTGRRSEQYF.

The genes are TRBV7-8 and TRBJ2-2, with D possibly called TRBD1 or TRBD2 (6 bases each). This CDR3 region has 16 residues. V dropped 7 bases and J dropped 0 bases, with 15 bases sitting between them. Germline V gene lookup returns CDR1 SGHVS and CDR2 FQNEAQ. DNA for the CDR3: TGTGCCAGCACCAAGGGGGGCGGCGCGAACACCGGGGAGCTGTTTTTT. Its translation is CASTKGGGANTGELFF.

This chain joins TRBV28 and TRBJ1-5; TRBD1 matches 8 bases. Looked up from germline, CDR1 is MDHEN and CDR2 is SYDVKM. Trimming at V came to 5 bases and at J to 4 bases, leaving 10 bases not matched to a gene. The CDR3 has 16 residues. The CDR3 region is CASSVPGTGQNQPQHF. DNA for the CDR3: TGTGCCAGCAGTGTCCCCGGGACAGGACAAAATCAGCCCCAGCATTTT. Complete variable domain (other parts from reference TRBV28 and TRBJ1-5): DVKVTQSSRYLVKRTGEKVFLECVQDMDHENMFWYRQDPGLGLRLIYFSYDVKMKEKGDIPEGYSVSREKKERFSLILESASTNQTSMYLCASSVPGTGQNQPQHFGDGTRLSIL.

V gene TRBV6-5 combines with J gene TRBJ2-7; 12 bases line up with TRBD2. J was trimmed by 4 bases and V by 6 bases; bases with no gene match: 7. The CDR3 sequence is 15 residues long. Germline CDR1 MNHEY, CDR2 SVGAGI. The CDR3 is CASRPTGLAGYEQYF. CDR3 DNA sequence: TGTGCCAGCAGGCCCACAGGACTAGCGGGGTACGAGCAGTACTTC.